Following are 18 T cell receptor beta chains from one sample sequenced in a study of blood T cells in healthy people across ages. Together with a sample-barcoded 5' primer, a J-beta primer mix was included in a second PCR lasting 7 to 11 cycles. TCRdb processed the 5' RACE reads anew with MiXCR; each CDR3 protein has one entry. The data show around 1,000,000 distinct CDR3 sequences, under 30% seen once. The same sample was also studied in work on T cells of mothers and their children.

Sequenced: blood. These receptors came from a girl aged 2-10 years in good health.

The rearrangement links TRBV3-1 to TRBJ1-1; D not resolved. V was cut by 1 base and J by 1 base, with 7 bases left in between. The V gene's germline CDR1 is LGHDT and CDR2 YNNKEL (reference sequence). The CDR3 length is 14 residues. CDR3 amino acids: CASSQGQQNTEAFF. The DNA of the CDR3 is TGTGCCAGCAGCCAAGGGCAGCAGAACACTGAAGCTTTCTTT.

A few counts support this clonotype. This rearrangement joins TRBV5-1 to TRBJ2-1; D might be TRBD1 (5 bases). This CDR3 comprises 13 residues. V was trimmed by 4 bases and J by 6 bases, leaving 11 bases between them. The germline gives CDR1 SGHRS, CDR2 YFSETQ. The CDR3 reads CASSAPGSNEQFF. For the CDR3, the DNA is TGCGCCAGCAGCGCCCCAGGGTCCAATGAGCAGTTCTTC.

The genes are TRBV7-6 and TRBJ2-7; 8 bases align to TRBD2. J was trimmed by 2 bases and V by 10 bases; bases with no gene match: 7. Germline assignment: CDR1 SGHVS and CDR2 FNYEAQ. This CDR3 comprises 13 residues. The CDR3 spells CATVLAGTYEQYF. The DNA for the CDR3 is TGTGCCACCGTCTTAGCGGGGACCTACGAGCAGTACTTC. The full variable domain, with the rest looked up from reference TRBV7-6 and TRBJ2-7, is GAGVSQSPRYKVTKRGQDVALRCDPISGHVSLYWYRQALGQGPEFLTYFNYEAQQDKSGLPNDRFSAERPEGSISTLTIQRTEQRDSAMYRCATVLAGTYEQYFGPGTRLTVT.

V gene TRBV4-1 combines with J gene TRBJ2-1; 13 bases agree with TRBD2. This CDR3 comprises 16 residues. CDR1 MGHRA and CDR2 YSYEKL come from the germline V gene. V shed 4 bases, J shed 8 bases, and the junction held 8 bases outside the gene matches. The CDR3 loop reads CASSPTSGRAEYEQFF. The CDR3 DNA sequence: TGCGCCAGCAGCCCAACTAGCGGGAGGGCCGAGTATGAGCAGTTCTTC.

The chain recombines TRBV5-1 with TRBJ2-5; tentative D call: TRBD1 (5 bases). The CDR3 spans 15 residues. CDR1 and CDR2 from the germline V gene are SGHRS and YFSETQ. Trimming shortened V by 0 bases and J by 11 bases, and 20 bases separated the two germline ends. The CDR3 spells CASSLEDTGWGEQYF. The CDR3 DNA reads as TGCGCCAGCAGCTTGGAGGACACAGGTTGGGGTGAGCAGTACTTC.

This clonotype was detected a few times. The J gene is TRBJ2-1, the V gene TRBV12-3 or TRBV12-4, with 7 positions matching TRBD1. There are 11 residues in the CDR3. Trimming cost V 6 bases and J 10 bases; bases outside gene matches: 3. Written as DNA, the CDR3 is TGTGCCAGCAGGACAGGGCGGGAGCAGTTCTTC. Protein sequence: CASRTGREQFF.

The rearrangement uses TRBV28 and TRBJ2-1, with D possibly being TRBD2 (5 bases). The CDR3 covers 18 residues. V was clipped by 8 bases and J by 0 bases, with 23 bases between them. Germline V gene sequence: CDR1 MDHEN, CDR2 SYDVKM. CDR3 region: CASPPPLLVGSSYNEQFF. Here the CDR3 DNA reads TGTGCCAGCCCGCCCCCCTTATTAGTTGGGAGCTCCTACAATGAGCAGTTCTTC.

The genes are TRBV7-8 and TRBJ2-5, with D uncertain. This CDR3 is built from 14 residues. Germline lookup yields CDR1 SGHVS and CDR2 FQNEAQ. V was shortened by 2 bases and J by 1 base, with 8 bases between the two germline ends. CDR3 amino acids: CASSLRTTQETQYF. The CDR3, as DNA: TGTGCCAGCAGCTTAAGAACCACCCAAGAGACCCAGTACTTC.

The chain recombines TRBV6-4 with TRBJ2-1, with D hard to call. Germline V lookup: CDR1 MRHNA, CDR2 SNTAGT. V gave up 3 bases and J gave up 1 base, with 10 bases separating them. The CDR3 covers 15 residues. CDR3 region: CASSDWSASYNEQFF. CDR3 nucleotide sequence: TGTGCCAGCAGTGATTGGAGTGCATCCTACAATGAGCAGTTCTTC.

This clonotype was observed a few times. The rearrangement uses TRBV4-3 and TRBJ2-1, with D hard to call. CDR1 is LGHNA and CDR2 is YSLEER in the germline V gene. The CDR3 is 16 residues long. With 1 base removed from V and 0 bases from J, the gap between germline ends came to 10 bases. The DNA for the CDR3 is TGCGCCAGCAGCCAAGTTTATCAGAGCTCCTACAATGAGCAGTTCTTC. This encodes CASSQVYQSSYNEQFF.

The V and J genes are TRBV12-5 and TRBJ2-7; D gene unclear. Germline-derived CDR1 and CDR2 are LGHNT and FRNRAP. Trimming stripped 0 bases from V and 5 bases from J, with 11 bases between. The CDR3 runs to 14 residues. For the CDR3, the DNA is TGTGCTAGTGGTTTGGTACCCGAACAAAACGAGCAGTACTTC. Translation: CASGLVPEQNEQYF.

The chain combines TRBV5-1 with TRBJ2-7; D uncertain. Germline-derived CDR1 and CDR2 are SGHRS and YFSETQ. CDR3 length: 12 residues. The V end lost 8 bases, the J end lost 2 bases, and 11 bases lay between the germline ends. The CDR3 loop is CASAENPYEQYF. The CDR3 DNA reads as TGCGCCAGTGCGGAAAACCCCTACGAGCAGTACTTC.

The table lists this clonotype with a few counts. The rearrangement uses TRBV20-1 and TRBJ2-7; D may be TRBD2 (6 bases). V was clipped by 0 bases and J by 1 base, with 13 bases between them. This CDR3 is built from 15 residues. CDR1 DFQATT and CDR2 SNEGSKA come from the germline V gene (reference sequence). CDR3 sequence reads: CSARDLEGPSYEQYF. CDR3 DNA sequence: TGCAGTGCTAGAGATCTGGAGGGGCCTTCCTACGAGCAGTACTTC.

This clonotype was recorded a few times. DNA of the CDR3: TGTGCCAGCAGTTCACCCCTTGAGGGCCAAGCCTACGAGCAGTACTTC. Protein sequence: CASSSPLEGQAYEQYF. The chain recombines TRBV6-5 with TRBJ2-7, with D possibly being TRBD2 (5 bases). Per the germline V gene, CDR1 is MNHEY and CDR2 is SVGAGI. Deletions cut 4 bases from V and 2 bases from J, with 18 bases between. The CDR3 loop spans 16 amino acids.

This clonotype was seen only a few times. This chain connects TRBV7-2 to TRBJ2-5; D is perhaps TRBD2 (6 bases). The CDR3 totals 13 residues. V dropped 4 bases and J dropped 7 bases, with 13 bases sitting between them. From germline, CDR1 is SGHTA and CDR2 FQGNSA. CDR3 amino acids: CASSSTSVATQYF. The CDR3 DNA sequence: TGTGCCAGCAGCTCGACTAGTGTGGCGACCCAGTACTTC.

V is TRBV27 and J is TRBJ2-6, with D possibly being TRBD1 (6 bases). CDR3 length equals 16 residues. V lost 5 bases and J lost 2, with 13 bases in between. Germline V gives CDR1 MNHEY, CDR2 SMNVEV (reference sequence). CDR3: CASSPDQGTGANVLTF. CDR3 sequence (DNA): TGTGCCAGCAGTCCGGATCAGGGGACTGGGGCCAACGTCCTGACTTTC.

This clonotype has just a few counts. The chain has TRBV24-1 and TRBJ1-1, with D possibly being TRBD1 (5 bases). The CDR3 runs to 15 residues. The germline CDR1 and CDR2 sequences are KGHDR and SFDVKD. Deletions cut 7 bases from V and 2 bases from J, with 16 bases between. The CDR3 DNA sequence: TGTGCCACCAGGGGATCACAGGCTACCAACACTGAAGCTTTCTTT. It codes for CATRGSQATNTEAFF.

The rearrangement links TRBV29-1 to TRBJ2-1; 10 nucleotides agree with TRBD2. This CDR3 has 13 amino acids. The J segment lost 8 bases and the V segment lost 4 bases, leaving 5 bases of the junction unmatched. CDR1 SQVTM and CDR2 ANQGSEA come from the germline V gene. In DNA form, the CDR3 reads TGCAGCGTTGCTAGCGGGAGCAGCGATGAGCAGTTCTTC. This codes for CSVASGSSDEQFF.